The rows below give T cell receptor beta chains drawn from one sample of a study of blood T cell repertoires in COVID-19. The method was immunoSEQ multiplex PCR; TCRdb's version includes in-frame clones alone and lacks a portion of them. Seen here are over 400,000 clones, 85% to 90% observed once, and the top ten hold roughly 7.4%. What was sequenced was peripheral blood. These receptor sequences come from a woman aged 50 to 60 with COVID-19, enrolled during active disease. Each CDR3 is given with its conserved first and last residue. A D gene is named only where the DNA matches it firmly. The size entry is marked missing in some rows and otherwise reads once, few, many or a size class.

j_gene: TRBJ1-4; abundance: NA; v_gene: TRBV12-3/TRBV12-4; d_gene: NA; CDR3aa: CASSFPREKLFF; CDR3nt: TGTGCCAGCAGTTTCCCTCGGGAAAAACTGTTTTTT
j_gene: TRBJ2-1; abundance: NA; v_gene: TRBV24-1; d_gene: NA; CDR3aa: CATSDADKSSYNEQFF; CDR3nt: TGTGCCACCAGTGACGCGGACAAAAGCTCCTACAATGAGCAGTTCTTC
j_gene: TRBJ2-7; abundance: NA; v_gene: TRBV5-1; d_gene: NA; CDR3aa: CASSLDGYEQYF; CDR3nt: TGCGCCAGCAGCTTGGACGGCTACGAGCAGTACTTC
j_gene: TRBJ1-2; abundance: once; v_gene: TRBV5-1; d_gene: NA; CDR3aa: CASSLGADNGYTF; CDR3nt: TGCGCCAGCAGCTTGGGGGCGGACAATGGCTACACCTTC
j_gene: TRBJ2-5; abundance: NA; v_gene: TRBV7-8; d_gene: NA; CDR3aa: CASSPQGARGRETQYF; CDR3nt: TGTGCCAGCAGCCCACAGGGAGCGAGGGGACGGGAGACCCAGTACTTC
j_gene: TRBJ2-1; abundance: NA; v_gene: TRBV7-8; d_gene: TRBD2; CDR3aa: CASSPPGLAGALSYNEQFF; CDR3nt: TGTGCCAGCAGCCCCCCTGGACTAGCGGGGGCCCTCTCCTACAATGAGCAGTTCTTC
j_gene: TRBJ1-4; abundance: NA; v_gene: TRBV19; d_gene: NA; CDR3aa: CASSIVPGATNEKLFF; CDR3nt: TGTGCCAGTAGTATTGTACCGGGTGCAACTAATGAAAAACTGTTTTTT
j_gene: TRBJ2-3; abundance: NA; v_gene: TRBV12-3/TRBV12-4; d_gene: NA; CDR3aa: CASSRGSDGQYF; CDR3nt: TGTGCCAGCAGTAGGGGCTCCGATGGGCAGTATTTT
j_gene: TRBJ2-7; abundance: once; v_gene: TRBV28; d_gene: NA; CDR3aa: CASSSLSIYEQYF; CDR3nt: TGTGCCAGCAGTTCCCTATCAATCTACGAGCAGTACTTC
j_gene: TRBJ2-3; abundance: NA; v_gene: TRBV21-1; d_gene: NA; CDR3aa: CASSKAPPKEDRSTDTQYF; CDR3nt: TGTGCCAGCAGCAAAGCCCCACCAAAGGAGGACAGGAGCACAGATACGCAGTATTTT
j_gene: TRBJ1-2; abundance: NA; v_gene: TRBV7-2; d_gene: NA; CDR3aa: CASSLSSRINYGYTF; CDR3nt: TGTGCCAGCAGCTTATCTAGCCGGATTAACTATGGCTACACCTTC
j_gene: TRBJ2-7; abundance: NA; v_gene: TRBV5-1; d_gene: NA; CDR3aa: CASSLGDLPYEQYF; CDR3nt: TGCGCCAGCAGCTTGGGGGACTTACCCTACGAGCAGTACTTC
j_gene: TRBJ2-2; abundance: NA; v_gene: TRBV9; d_gene: TRBD2; CDR3aa: CASSVGVAGAHTGELFF; CDR3nt: TGTGCCAGCAGCGTAGGGGTAGCGGGGGCCCACACCGGGGAGCTGTTTTTT
j_gene: TRBJ1-5; abundance: NA; v_gene: TRBV30; d_gene: NA; CDR3aa: CAWAPTLEDQPQHF; CDR3nt: TGTGCCTGGGCACCGACCCTGGAGGATCAGCCCCAGCATTTT
j_gene: TRBJ1-4; abundance: NA; v_gene: TRBV6-5; d_gene: NA; CDR3aa: CASSTGSNEKLFF; CDR3nt: TGTGCCAGCAGCACAGGGTCTAATGAAAAACTGTTTTTT
j_gene: TRBJ1-5; abundance: NA; v_gene: TRBV6-1; d_gene: NA; CDR3aa: CASSEGFGQPQHF; CDR3nt: TGTGCCAGCAGTGAAGGTTTCGGTCAGCCCCAGCATTTT
j_gene: TRBJ2-4; abundance: NA; v_gene: TRBV28; d_gene: NA; CDR3aa: CASSFAGHPSRDF; CDR3nt: TGTGCCAGCAGTTTTGCAGGGCACCCATCAAGGGACTTC
j_gene: TRBJ2-3; abundance: once; v_gene: TRBV5-4; d_gene: NA; CDR3aa: CASSLVGGPGDTQYF; CDR3nt: TGTGCCAGCAGCTTGGTCGGGGGGCCGGGAGACACGCAGTATTTT
j_gene: TRBJ2-5; abundance: NA; v_gene: TRBV13; d_gene: TRBD1; CDR3aa: CASSSRTGIETQYF; CDR3nt: TGTGCCAGCAGCTCCCGGACAGGGATAGAGACCCAGTACTTC
j_gene: TRBJ2-1; abundance: NA; v_gene: TRBV19; d_gene: NA; CDR3aa: CASSIDERRNEQFF; CDR3nt: TGTGCCAGTAGTATAGATGAGAGGCGTAATGAGCAGTTCTTC
j_gene: TRBJ2-3; abundance: NA; v_gene: TRBV5-4; d_gene: TRBD2; CDR3aa: CASSSSGGQVDTQYF; CDR3nt: TGTGCCAGCAGCTCGTCGGGGGGGCAGGTAGATACGCAGTATTTT
j_gene: TRBJ1-2; abundance: NA; v_gene: TRBV11-2; d_gene: NA; CDR3aa: CASSWPEGAAYGYTF; CDR3nt: TGTGCCAGCAGCTGGCCTGAAGGGGCAGCTTATGGCTACACCTTC
j_gene: TRBJ2-3; abundance: NA; v_gene: TRBV4-2; d_gene: TRBD2; CDR3aa: CASSLGLAGGATDTQYF; CDR3nt: TGTGCCAGCAGCCTCGGACTAGCGGGGGGTGCCACAGATACGCAGTATTTT
j_gene: TRBJ1-3; abundance: few; v_gene: TRBV19; d_gene: NA; CDR3aa: CASSFLLTTSGNTIYF; CDR3nt: TGTGCCAGTAGTTTTCTCCTGACAACCTCTGGAAACACCATATATTTT
j_gene: TRBJ1-5; abundance: NA; v_gene: TRBV30; d_gene: NA; CDR3aa: CAWSTGSDNQPQHF; CDR3nt: TGTGCCTGGAGCACAGGGTCGGACAATCAGCCCCAGCATTTT
j_gene: TRBJ2-3; abundance: NA; v_gene: TRBV7-2; d_gene: TRBD2; CDR3aa: CASSPLAGGQDTQYF; CDR3nt: TGTGCCAGCAGCCCTTTAGCGGGGGGGCAAGATACGCAGTATTTT
j_gene: TRBJ1-6; abundance: NA; v_gene: TRBV6-5; d_gene: NA; CDR3aa: CASSYSPGRNSPLHF; CDR3nt: TGTGCCAGCAGTTACTCGCCAGGGAGGAATTCACCCCTCCACTTT
j_gene: TRBJ1-1; abundance: NA; v_gene: TRBV24-1; d_gene: NA; CDR3aa: CATSAVGGTEAFF; CDR3nt: TGTGCCACCAGTGCCGTTGGGGGGACGGAAGCTTTCTTT
j_gene: TRBJ2-5; abundance: NA; v_gene: TRBV3-1/TRBV3-2; d_gene: TRBD2; CDR3aa: CASSQATPVGGETQYF; CDR3nt: TGTGCCAGCAGCCAAGCGACCCCCGTCGGGGGGGAGACCCAGTACTTC
j_gene: TRBJ2-5; abundance: once; v_gene: TRBV24-1; d_gene: NA; CDR3aa: CATSDSTGRETQYF; CDR3nt: TGTGCCACCAGTGACTCGACAGGCCGGGAGACCCAGTACTTC
j_gene: TRBJ2-7; abundance: once; v_gene: TRBV5-6; d_gene: NA; CDR3aa: CASSLTVSYEQYF; CDR3nt: TGTGCCAGCAGCTTGACAGTCTCCTACGAGCAGTACTTC
j_gene: TRBJ1-1; abundance: NA; v_gene: TRBV14; d_gene: TRBD1; CDR3aa: CASSRDRGQLAEAFF; CDR3nt: TGTGCCAGCAGCCGTGACCGGGGACAGTTAGCTGAAGCTTTCTTT
j_gene: TRBJ1-5; abundance: NA; v_gene: TRBV28; d_gene: NA; CDR3aa: CASSFLGVSNQPQHF; CDR3nt: TGTGCCAGCAGTTTTCTAGGAGTGAGCAATCAGCCCCAGCATTTT
j_gene: TRBJ2-5; abundance: NA; v_gene: TRBV18; d_gene: NA; CDR3aa: CASSLETGRETQYF; CDR3nt: TGTGCCAGCTCACTGGAAACGGGTAGAGAGACCCAGTACTTC
j_gene: TRBJ2-7; abundance: NA; v_gene: TRBV7-5; d_gene: NA; CDR3aa: CAPRGRSYEQYF; CDR3nt: TGTGCCCCAAGGGGCAGGAGCTACGAGCAGTACTTC
j_gene: TRBJ1-2; abundance: NA; v_gene: TRBV30; d_gene: NA; CDR3aa: CAWSRRMTNYGYTF; CDR3nt: TGTGCCTGGAGCCGCAGGATGACTAACTATGGCTACACCTTC
j_gene: TRBJ1-1; abundance: NA; v_gene: TRBV10-3; d_gene: NA; CDR3aa: CAISESGGDTEAFF; CDR3nt: TGTGCCATCAGTGAGTCAGGAGGGGACACTGAAGCTTTCTTT
j_gene: TRBJ1-1; abundance: few; v_gene: TRBV19; d_gene: NA; CDR3aa: CASQRGFMNTEAFF; CDR3nt: TGTGCCAGCCAGAGGGGGTTCATGAACACTGAAGCTTTCTTT
j_gene: TRBJ1-2; abundance: NA; v_gene: TRBV28; d_gene: NA; CDR3aa: CASITGTAVYGYTF; CDR3nt: TGTGCCAGCATTACCGGGACTGCCGTCTATGGCTACACCTTC
j_gene: TRBJ1-2; abundance: NA; v_gene: TRBV7-9; d_gene: NA; CDR3aa: CASSPGVGTGTGGYTF; CDR3nt: TGTGCCAGCAGCCCTGGGGTTGGAACAGGAACCGGCGGCTACACCTTC
j_gene: TRBJ1-1; abundance: once; v_gene: TRBV30; d_gene: TRBD1; CDR3aa: CAWRRGQANTEAFF; CDR3nt: TGTGCCTGGAGGAGAGGACAGGCGAACACTGAAGCTTTCTTT